What follows is one T cell receptor (beta chain) and its context. This specimen belongs to a study of blood T cell repertoires in COVID-19. V gave up 3 bases and J gave up 4 bases, with 16 bases separating them. This CDR3 region has 16 residues. Germline V CDR1 and CDR2: SNHLY, FYNNEI. Measured with immunoSEQ multiplex PCR; TCRdb has only the in-frame clones, and not every one. This sample yields about 250,000 clones, of which 85% to 90% are seen a single time; 1.5% to 2% belongs to the top ten. The receptor was derived from a man aged 35 to 55 who had recovered from COVID-19. The genes are TRBV2 and TRBJ2-1, with D possibly being TRBD2 (5 bases). Sequenced material: PBMCs or T cells enriched from blood (not recorded which). CDR3 amino acids: CASSDRASGIYNEQFF. The CDR3 coding sequence is TGTGCCAGCAGTGATCGAGCCAGCGGAATATACAATGAGCAGTTCTTC.